This TCR beta chain originates from a study of CD8 T cells in Susac syndrome. With random hexamers, reverse transcription was performed on roughly 0.5 to 1 ug of RNA. Amplification of TCR beta CDR3 was carried out by immunoSEQ multiplex PCR, which covered 54 Vbeta and 13 Jbeta segments. TCRdb ran MiXCR on the immunoSEQ multiplex PCR reads and lists one entry per CDR3 protein. Of hundreds of thousands of distinct CDR3 sequences in the sample, 75% to 90% were seen once. Worth noting for this clonotype: The junction differs from germline at one of its ends, possibly a read error.

It was treatment-naive patients with stable or active relapsing-remitting disease who made up the multiple sclerosis controls. Sequences were obtained from CD8+ T cells from PBMCs. The clonotype was recovered from a human donor with multiple sclerosis.

The CDR3 sequence is CASSRQEYTEALF. CDR3 DNA: TGTGCCAGCTCGCGACAGGAGTACACTGAAGCTCTCTTT. The chain links TRBV18 to TRBJ1-1, with a weak D call TRBD1 (6 bases). The CDR3 has 13 amino acids. Per germline, CDR1 KGHSH and CDR2 LQKENI.